These 8 T cell receptor beta chains share one sample of origin, sequenced in a study of blood T cell repertoires in COVID-19. Repertoires were generated with immunoSEQ multiplex PCR, while TCRdb's copy carries only in-frame clones and drops some. Of some 190,000 clones listed, 82% are singletons. The source material was peripheral blood. The receptors stem from an elderly woman with active or convalescent COVID-19.

The chain carries TRBV5-6 and TRBJ2-1; D may be TRBD1 (6 bases). Trimming removed 6 bases from V and 0 bases from J, with 19 bases in between. The CDR3 is 17 amino acids. Germline CDR1 SGHDT, CDR2 YYEEEE. For the CDR3, the DNA is TGTGCCAGCACGACGCTAGAACAGGGCTACTCCTACAATGAGCAGTTCTTC. Residues: CASTTLEQGYSYNEQFF.

This clone turned up a few times. The V and J genes are TRBV7-9 and TRBJ1-4; 7 nucleotides align to TRBD1. The length of the CDR3 is 14 residues. V lost 5 bases and J lost 8; bases outside the gene matches: 8. Looked up from germline, CDR1 is SEHNR and CDR2 is FQNEAQ (reference sequence). Here the CDR3 DNA reads TGTGCCAGCAGCCATGCAGGGGGGAGAGAAAAACTGTTTTTT. As protein: CASSHAGGREKLFF.

The V gene is TRBV4-1, the J gene TRBJ2-3; 8 positions match TRBD2. Germline V CDR1 and CDR2: MGHRA, YSYEKL. The CDR3 sequence is 16 residues long. With V trimmed by 4 bases and J by 4 bases, 10 bases remained unmatched. The CDR3 loop reads CASSLRGAGESDTQYF. The DNA of the CDR3 is TGCGCCAGCAGCCTTAGGGGAGCGGGAGAGTCAGATACGCAGTATTTT.

The rearrangement links TRBV5-6 to TRBJ2-3; a weak D match, TRBD2 (6 bases). V was clipped by 1 base and J by 5 bases, with 17 bases between them. The CDR3 is made up of 16 amino acids. Germline V gene lookup returns CDR1 SGHDT and CDR2 YYEEEE. For the CDR3, the DNA is TGTGCCAGCAGCTTGTTCCGTAGCGGTGAAAGAGATACGCAGTATTTT. Its protein product is CASSLFRSGERDTQYF.

The J gene is TRBJ2-6, the V gene TRBV5-4, with 8 bases identical to TRBD1. Germline values: CDR1 SGHNT, CDR2 YYREEE (reference sequence). V lost 4 bases and J lost 4; bases outside the gene matches: 4. CDR3 length equals 15 residues. CDR3: CASSRTGTGANVLTF. The DNA for the CDR3 is TGTGCCAGCAGCCGGACAGGGACCGGGGCCAACGTCCTGACTTTC.

V gene TRBV7-2 combines with J gene TRBJ2-7; a weak D match, TRBD2 (6 bases). V shed 1 base and J shed 8 bases, with 12 bases lying between them. Germline values: CDR1 SGHTA, CDR2 FQGNSA. CDR3 length: 13 amino acids. CDR3 sequence (DNA): TGTGCCAGCAGCTTAGAACGCGGGGAAAAGCAGTACTTC. This gives the protein CASSLERGEKQYF.

The genes are TRBV5-1 and TRBJ1-1; 8 bases are a match to TRBD1. The V gene's germline CDR1 is SGHRS and CDR2 YFSETQ. V shed 7 bases, J shed 4 bases, and the junction held 6 bases outside the gene matches. The CDR3 totals 13 residues. CDR3 in DNA: TGCGCCAGCCAGACAGGGGCCGGCACTGAAGCTTTCTTT. Its translation is CASQTGAGTEAFF.

The chain joins TRBV11-1 to TRBJ2-7, with 7 bases identical to TRBD1. CDR3 length: 14 amino acids. V lost 6 bases, J lost 1 base, and 6 bases stayed unmatched. CDR1 SGHAT and CDR2 FQDESV come from the germline V gene (reference sequence). CDR3: CASSRQGTSYEQYF. The CDR3 nucleotides read TGTGCCAGCAGTAGACAGGGAACTTCCTACGAGCAGTACTTC.